This T cell receptor (beta chain) comes out of a study of cytomegalovirus exposure and HLA in healthy donors. Regarding the study as a whole: Presence/absence analyses treated sequencing depth as roughly uniform across donors. Rarity held for most TCR sequences, but there were some public TCRs that occurred in many donors. Later work found most CMV-associated TCR beta chains apparently HLA-restricted.

J was trimmed by 3 bases and V by 4 bases; bases with no gene match: 5. Germline lookup yields CDR1 MDHEN and CDR2 SYDVKM. This CDR3 is built from 15 residues. The study ran its PCR with 60 Vbeta and 13 Jbeta primers. Original data processing: Later reanalysis found approximately 80 million unique TCR beta chains, roughly 10 million of them shared. The protocol was immunoSEQ multiplex PCR, while the TCRdb copy is restricted to in-frame clones and leaves out a portion. The DNA was the basis for D and trimming; V, J and clone size are from that table. The sample holds over 55,000 clones, about 82% seen once. This clone was counted between two and nine times. Its antigen remains unidentified.

Sequencing was carried out using PBMCs. The sequence derives from a woman in her 30s in good health and CMV-seronegative. The gene calls are TRBV28 and TRBJ1-2; the match to TRBD1 covers 10 bases. CDR3 bases: TGTGCCAGCAGTTCACTCGGACAGGGGGACTATGGCTACACCTTC. It encodes CASSSLGQGDYGYTF.